This T cell receptor beta chain derives from a study of cytomegalovirus exposure and HLA in healthy donors. Regarding the study as a whole: Researchers catalogued 160 or so TCR beta chains as cytomegalovirus-associated. The presence/absence work took it that sequencing depth was about the same across donors. According to an earlier analysis, most TCR beta V segments yielded productive rearrangements about 90% or about 30% of the time.

Primers: 60 Vbeta forward and 13 Jbeta reverse. Profiled with immunoSEQ multiplex PCR; TCRdb holds only in-frame clones, not every one. The sample has hundreds of thousands of clones; approximately 80% are singletons. Comment on this clone: What it binds is unknown.

Trimming took off 3 bases at V and 2 bases at J, with 13 bases between the two ends. The length of the CDR3 is 15 residues. The germline V gene encodes CDR1 SGHDN and CDR2 FVKESK. This TCR derives from a middle-aged woman in good health and CMV-seronegative. The sample was PBMCs. The J gene is TRBJ2-5, the V gene TRBV14; D may be TRBD2 (5 bases). The CDR3 spells CASSHAGGLQETQYF. As DNA, the CDR3 is TGTGCCAGCAGCCACGCAGGAGGTTTACAAGAGACCCAGTACTTC. Full variable domain (rest looked up from reference TRBV14 and TRBJ2-5): EAGVTQFPSHSVIEKGQTVTLRCDPISGHDNLYWYRRVMGKEIKFLLHFVKESKQDESGMPNNRFLAERTGGTYSTLKVQPAELEDSGVYFCASSHAGGLQETQYFGPGTRLLVL.